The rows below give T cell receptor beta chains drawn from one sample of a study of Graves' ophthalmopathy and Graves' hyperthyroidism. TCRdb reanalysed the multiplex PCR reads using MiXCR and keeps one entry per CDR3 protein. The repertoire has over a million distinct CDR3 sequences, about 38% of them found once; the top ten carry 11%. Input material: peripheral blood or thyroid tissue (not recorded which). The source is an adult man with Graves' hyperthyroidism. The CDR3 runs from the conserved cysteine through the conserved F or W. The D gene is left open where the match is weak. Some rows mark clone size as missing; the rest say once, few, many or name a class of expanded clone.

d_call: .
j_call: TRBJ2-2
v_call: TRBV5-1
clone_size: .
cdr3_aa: CASSAEYTGELFF
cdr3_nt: TGCGCCAGCAGTGCGGAATACACCGGGGAGCTGTTTTTT

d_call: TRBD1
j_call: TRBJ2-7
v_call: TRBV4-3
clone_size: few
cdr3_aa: CASSQGTGDGYEQYF
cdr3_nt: TGCGCCAGCAGCCAAGGCACAGGGGATGGTTACGAGCAGTACTTC

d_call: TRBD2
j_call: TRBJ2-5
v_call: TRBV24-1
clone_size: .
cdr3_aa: CATSAAGVGVETQYF
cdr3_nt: TGTGCCACCAGTGCCGCGGGAGTAGGAGTTGAGACCCAGTACTTC

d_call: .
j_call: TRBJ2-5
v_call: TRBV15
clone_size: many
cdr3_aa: CATSRRGGQETQYF
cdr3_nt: TGTGCCACCAGCAGAAGAGGGGGACAAGAGACCCAGTACTTC

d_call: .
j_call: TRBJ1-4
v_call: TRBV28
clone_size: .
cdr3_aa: CASSRRSIREKLFF
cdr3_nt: TGTGCCAGCAGTAGACGCTCAATAAGGGAAAAACTGTTTTTT

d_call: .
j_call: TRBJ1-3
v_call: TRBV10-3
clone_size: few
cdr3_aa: CAISGRGTNTIYF
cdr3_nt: TGTGCCATCAGTGGGAGAGGGACAAACACCATATATTTT

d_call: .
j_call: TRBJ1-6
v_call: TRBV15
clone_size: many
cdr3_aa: CATSQDSPLHF
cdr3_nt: TGTGCCACCAGCCAAGATTCACCCCTCCACTTT

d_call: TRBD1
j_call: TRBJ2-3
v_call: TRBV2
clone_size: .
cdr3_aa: CASRTRQGATDTQYF
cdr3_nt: TGTGCCAGCAGAACCCGGCAGGGGGCGACGGATACGCAGTATTTT

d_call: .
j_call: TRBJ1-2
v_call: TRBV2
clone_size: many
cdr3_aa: CASRDTGRYGYTF
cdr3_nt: TGTGCCAGCAGGGACACAGGCCGCTATGGCTACACCTTC

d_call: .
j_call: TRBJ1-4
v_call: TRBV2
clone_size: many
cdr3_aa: CASSDRRGTTTNEKLFF
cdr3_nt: TGTGCCAGCAGTGATCGTCGGGGGACGACAACTAATGAAAAACTGTTTTTT

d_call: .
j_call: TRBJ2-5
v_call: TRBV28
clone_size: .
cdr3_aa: CASGRPRETQYF
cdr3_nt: TGTGCCAGCGGACGGCCCCGGGAGACCCAGTACTTC

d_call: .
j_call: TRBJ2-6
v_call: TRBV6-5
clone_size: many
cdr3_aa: CASSGSSSGANVLTF
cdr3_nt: TGTGCCAGCAGCGGCAGTTCCTCTGGGGCCAACGTCCTGACTTTC

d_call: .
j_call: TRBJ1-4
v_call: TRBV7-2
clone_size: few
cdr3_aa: CASSIHLGGEKLFF
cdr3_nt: TGTGCCAGCAGCATTCACCTGGGGGGTGAAAAACTGTTTTTT

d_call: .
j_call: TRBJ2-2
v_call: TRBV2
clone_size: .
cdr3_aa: CATAKRPGELFF
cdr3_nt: TGTGCCACCGCGAAAAGACCCGGGGAGCTGTTTTTT

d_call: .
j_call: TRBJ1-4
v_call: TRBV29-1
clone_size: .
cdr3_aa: CSVEDQEGEKLFF
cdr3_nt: TGCAGCGTTGAAGACCAGGAGGGGGAAAAACTGTTTTTT

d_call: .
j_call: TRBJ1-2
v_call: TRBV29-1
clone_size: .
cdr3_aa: CSSRGNYGYTF
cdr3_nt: TGCAGCTCTCGCGGCAACTATGGCTACACCTTC

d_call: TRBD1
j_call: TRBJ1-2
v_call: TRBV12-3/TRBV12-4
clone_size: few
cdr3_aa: CASTFRSGTAANYGYTF
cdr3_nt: TGTGCCAGCACCTTTAGGAGCGGGACAGCCGCTAACTATGGCTACACCTTC

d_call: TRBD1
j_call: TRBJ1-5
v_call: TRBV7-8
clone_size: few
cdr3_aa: CASSLGDRVSNQPQHF
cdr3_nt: TGTGCCAGCAGCTTAGGGGACAGAGTAAGCAATCAGCCCCAGCATTTT

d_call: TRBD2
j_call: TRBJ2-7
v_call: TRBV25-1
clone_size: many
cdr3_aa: CASSGKSSGTSASYEQYF
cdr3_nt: TGTGCCAGCAGTGGGAAAAGCTCCGGGACTAGCGCTTCCTACGAGCAGTACTTC

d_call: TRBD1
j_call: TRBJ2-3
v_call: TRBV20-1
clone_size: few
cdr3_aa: CSARATGGWDTQYF
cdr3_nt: TGCAGTGCTAGAGCGACAGGGGGCTGGGATACGCAGTATTTT

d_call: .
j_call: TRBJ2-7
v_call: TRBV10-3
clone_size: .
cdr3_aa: CAISETGQGYEQYF
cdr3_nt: TGTGCCATCAGTGAGACCGGGCAGGGTTACGAGCAGTACTTC

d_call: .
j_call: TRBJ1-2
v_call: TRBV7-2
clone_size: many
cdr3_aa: CASSLEAGANYGYTF
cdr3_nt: TGTGCCAGCAGCTTAGAGGCAGGAGCGAACTATGGCTACACCTTC

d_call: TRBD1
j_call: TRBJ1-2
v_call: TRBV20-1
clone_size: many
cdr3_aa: CSANQQGSYGYTF
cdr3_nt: TGCAGTGCTAACCAACAGGGGAGTTATGGCTACACCTTC

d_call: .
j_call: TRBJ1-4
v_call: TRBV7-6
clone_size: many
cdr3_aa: CASSFSREKLFF
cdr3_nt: TGTGCCAGCAGCTTTTCAAGGGAAAAACTGTTTTTT

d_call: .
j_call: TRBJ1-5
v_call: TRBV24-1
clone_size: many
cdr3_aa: CATSDQRGLDQPQHF
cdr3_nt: TGTGCCACCAGTGACCAGAGGGGGTTGGATCAGCCCCAGCATTTT

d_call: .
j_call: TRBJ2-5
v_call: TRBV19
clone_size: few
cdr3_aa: CASRVGTQYF
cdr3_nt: TGTGCCAGTAGAGTGGGGACCCAGTACTTC

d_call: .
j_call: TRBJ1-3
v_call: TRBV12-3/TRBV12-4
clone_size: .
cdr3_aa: CASSRTTRNTIYF
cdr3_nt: TGTGCCAGCAGTCGGACTACCAGGAACACCATATATTTT

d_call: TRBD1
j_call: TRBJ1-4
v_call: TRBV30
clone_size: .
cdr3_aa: CAWSVGQGPEKLFF
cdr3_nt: TGTGCCTGGAGTGTTGGACAGGGCCCTGAAAAACTGTTTTTT

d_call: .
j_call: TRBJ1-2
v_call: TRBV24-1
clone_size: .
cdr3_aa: CATSAGGVGGNYGYTF
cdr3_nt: TGTGCCACCAGTGCCGGGGGAGTCGGGGGGAACTATGGCTACACCTTC

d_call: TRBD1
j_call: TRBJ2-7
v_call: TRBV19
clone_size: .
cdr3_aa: CASSIRTNQGAEQYF
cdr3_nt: TGTGCCAGTAGTATAAGGACAAATCAGGGGGCCGAGCAGTACTTC

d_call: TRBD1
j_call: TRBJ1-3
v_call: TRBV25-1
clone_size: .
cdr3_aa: CASSLSGQGDTIYF
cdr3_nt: TGTGCCAGCAGTTTATCCGGACAGGGAGACACCATATATTTT

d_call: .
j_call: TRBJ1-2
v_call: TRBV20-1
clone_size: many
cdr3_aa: CSARAYNYGYTF
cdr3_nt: TGCAGTGCTAGGGCCTATAACTATGGCTACACCTTC

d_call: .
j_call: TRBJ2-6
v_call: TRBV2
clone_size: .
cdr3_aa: CASSHPGDRVFVTNVLTF
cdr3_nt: TGTGCCAGCAGCCATCCGGGAGACAGGGTGTTTGTGACCAACGTCCTGACTTTC

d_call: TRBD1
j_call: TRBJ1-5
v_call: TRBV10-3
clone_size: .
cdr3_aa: CAISVGLAGQGMDQPQHF
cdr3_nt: TGTGCCATCAGTGTGGGACTAGCGGGACAGGGGATGGATCAGCCCCAGCATTTT

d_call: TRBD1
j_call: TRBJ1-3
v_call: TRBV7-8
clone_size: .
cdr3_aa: CASSLDRGLSGNTIYF
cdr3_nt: TGTGCCAGCAGCTTGGACAGGGGTCTAAGCGGAAACACCATATATTTT

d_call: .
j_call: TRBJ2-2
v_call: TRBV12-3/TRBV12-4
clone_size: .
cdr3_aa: CASSFYQGGGTGELFF
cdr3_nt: TGTGCCAGCAGTTTTTATCAGGGAGGGGGCACCGGGGAGCTGTTTTTT

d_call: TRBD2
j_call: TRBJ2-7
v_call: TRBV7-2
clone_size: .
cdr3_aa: CASSRMRGTDVSYEQYF
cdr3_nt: TGTGCCAGCAGCCGCATGCGGGGGACGGACGTCTCCTACGAGCAGTACTTC

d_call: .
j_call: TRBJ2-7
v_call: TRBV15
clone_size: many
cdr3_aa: CATSRDIGQSYEQYF
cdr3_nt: TGTGCCACCAGCAGAGATATTGGACAGAGCTACGAGCAGTACTTC

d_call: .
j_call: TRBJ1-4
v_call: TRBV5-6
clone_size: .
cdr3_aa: CASSSTVGVEKLFF
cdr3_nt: TGTGCCAGCAGCTCGACAGTCGGGGTGGAAAAACTGTTTTTT

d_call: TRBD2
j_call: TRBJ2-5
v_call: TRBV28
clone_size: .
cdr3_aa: CASGILAGGQETQYF
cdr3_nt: TGTGCCAGCGGAATACTAGCGGGGGGGCAAGAGACCCAGTACTTC

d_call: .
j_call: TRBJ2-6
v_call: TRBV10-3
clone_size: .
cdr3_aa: CAISPSSGPGANVLTF
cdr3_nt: TGTGCCATCAGTCCTTCATCTGGGCCTGGGGCCAACGTCCTGACTTTC

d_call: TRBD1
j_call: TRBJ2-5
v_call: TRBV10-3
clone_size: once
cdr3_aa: CAIRGTGGLAGQETQYF
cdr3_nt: TGTGCCATCAGGGGGACAGGGGGGTTGGCTGGCCAAGAGACCCAGTACTTC

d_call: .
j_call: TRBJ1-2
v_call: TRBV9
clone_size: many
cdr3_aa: CASSVAGGSGYTF
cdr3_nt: TGTGCCAGCAGCGTAGCCGGGGGCAGTGGCTACACCTTC

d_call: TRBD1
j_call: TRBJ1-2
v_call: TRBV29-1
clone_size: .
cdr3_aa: CSGWGADRGAYGYTF
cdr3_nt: TGCAGCGGGTGGGGGGCGGACAGGGGTGCCTATGGCTACACCTTC

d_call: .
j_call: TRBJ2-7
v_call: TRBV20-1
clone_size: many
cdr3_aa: CSASEDYEQYF
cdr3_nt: TGCAGTGCTAGCGAGGATTACGAGCAGTACTTC

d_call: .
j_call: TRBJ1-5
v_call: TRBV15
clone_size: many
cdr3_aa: CATSSPGWSNQPQHF
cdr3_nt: TGTGCCACCAGCAGTCCGGGTTGGAGCAATCAGCCCCAGCATTTT

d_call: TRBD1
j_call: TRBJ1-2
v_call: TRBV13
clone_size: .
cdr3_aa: CASSWRTGNYGYTF
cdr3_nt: TGTGCCAGCAGCTGGAGGACAGGGAACTATGGCTACACCTTC

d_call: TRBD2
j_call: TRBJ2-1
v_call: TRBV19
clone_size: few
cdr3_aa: CASSPGLAGVRQFF
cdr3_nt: TGTGCCAGTAGTCCCGGACTAGCGGGAGTGAGGCAGTTCTTC

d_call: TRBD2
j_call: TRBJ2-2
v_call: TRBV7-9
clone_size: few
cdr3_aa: CASSLFPGLAVTGELFF
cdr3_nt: TGTGCCAGCAGCTTATTCCCGGGACTAGCGGTCACCGGGGAGCTGTTTTTT

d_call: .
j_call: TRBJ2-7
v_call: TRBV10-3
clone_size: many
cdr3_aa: CAIHGDNYEQYF
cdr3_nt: TGTGCCATCCACGGGGACAACTACGAGCAGTACTTC

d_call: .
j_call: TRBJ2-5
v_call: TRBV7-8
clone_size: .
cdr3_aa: CASSLIPEQETQYF
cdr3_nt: TGTGCCAGCAGCTTAATCCCAGAGCAAGAGACCCAGTACTTC

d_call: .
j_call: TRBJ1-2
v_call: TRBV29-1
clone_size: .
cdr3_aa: CSVAPGGRYTF
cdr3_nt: TGCAGCGTAGCGCCGGGGGGTCGCTACACCTTC

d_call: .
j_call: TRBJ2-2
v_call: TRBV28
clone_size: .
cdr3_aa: CASTVDRGPGELFF
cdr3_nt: TGTGCCAGCACCGTTGATCGCGGCCCCGGGGAGCTGTTTTTT

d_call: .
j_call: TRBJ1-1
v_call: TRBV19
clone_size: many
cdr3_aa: CASRPQGAGTEAFF
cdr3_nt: TGTGCCAGTCGCCCCCAGGGTGCTGGCACTGAAGCTTTCTTT

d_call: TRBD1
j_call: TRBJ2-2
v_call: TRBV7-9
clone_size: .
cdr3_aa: CASSSAGQGGTSGELFF
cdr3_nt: TGTGCCAGCAGCTCCGCCGGACAGGGAGGTACTAGCGGGGAGCTGTTTTTT

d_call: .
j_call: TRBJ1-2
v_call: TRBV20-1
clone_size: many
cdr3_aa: CSARAETAWGGYTF
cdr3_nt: TGCAGTGCTAGAGCGGAGACTGCGTGGGGTGGCTACACCTTC

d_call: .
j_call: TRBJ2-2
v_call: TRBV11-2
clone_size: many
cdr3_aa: CASSLDLRGAGELFF
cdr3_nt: TGTGCCAGCAGCTTAGATCTAAGAGGGGCCGGGGAGCTGTTTTTT